This TCR beta chain was captured by sequencing in a study of T cell repertoires in cytomegalovirus infection (dated 2019 in TCRdb). Background on the whole study: The HLA type of each donor mattered for the analysis, because public TCR beta signatures pointed to carriage of CMV infection along with the matching HLA type. What the research found in general, with its limitations: Cumulative frequency of public TCR beta family members discriminated carriers of CMV infection plus the relevant HLA type in this cohort and an independent 352-donor cohort. The ex vivo response was dominated by HLA-C-restricted CMV-specific TCR beta clonotypes, and the single most frequent clonotype in two of eight donors was supplied by these HLA-C-restricted clonotypes.

Points on this clonotype: Which antigen it targets is not known. Per-base qualities were not stored, and no clone one base away is much larger.

Reading from cysteine to phenylalanine, the CDR3 counts 15 amino acids. Of all the DNA, just the CDR3 is kept, 45 bases in frame from base 1. CDR1 and CDR2 are read off the germline V gene as SGHRS and YFSETQ. Trimming takes 0 bases from V and 1 base from J, and the germline ends sit 9 bases apart. Sequencing used an Illumina HiSeq 1500. TCRdb cleaned the public reads at Q25 with fastp, built clones with MiXCR and kept in-frame beta chains. Rows matching on CDR3 protein sequence are summarized as one entry with the most common DNA and genes. The sample includes about 310,000 distinct CDR3 sequences, with 17% observed a single time. The ten largest make up around 12% of the sample.

The origin of this receptor is a human donor in good health (CMV status not recorded). Some clones in this sample may be carry-over from other donors' samples. Sequences were obtained from PBMCs. The receptor chain draws on TRBV5-1 and TRBJ2-3, with the D gene not clear enough to name. CDR3 sequence: CASSLAAVRTDTQYF. Read as DNA, the sequence is TGCGCCAGCAGCTTGGCGGCTGTTCGCACAGATACGCAGTATTTT.